This T cell receptor beta chain came from a study of CD8 T cells in Susac syndrome (dated by TCRdb to between 2019 and 2020). About the full investigation: Repertoire sequencing was used to test whether CD8+ T cell activation and differentiation in Susac syndrome was antigen driven. The study compared CD8+ T cell repertoire clonality among roughly 12 healthy donors, about 14 Susac syndrome patients and fewer than 19 multiple sclerosis patients. What the research found in general, with its limitations: The number of individuals in the TCR sequencing and HLA analysis was recognized as being relatively small.

The germline V gene (reference sequence) sets CDR1 to GTSNPN and CDR2 to SVGIG. CDR3 length: 12 amino acids, cysteine to phenylalanine. Kept here is only the CDR3 DNA, which spans 36 bases and is read in frame from base 1. V is reduced by 3 bases and J by 0 bases, leaving a spacing of 6 bases between them. RNA was extracted using the RNeasy kit, and roughly 0.5 to 1 microgram was reverse transcribed with random hexamers. TCR beta CDR3 regions were amplified with the immunoSEQ multiplex PCR assay covering 54 Vbeta and 13 Jbeta segments. Bias from PCR amplification was corrected by using a synthetic template baseline for primer optimization and for computational correction. Regarding the original processing steps: Reads were annotated to V, D and J genes per IMGT and analyzed with immunoSEQ Analyzer, keeping only productive sequences. Clonality was computed as one minus Shannon entropy normalized by log2 of the number of productive unique sequences. For each patient and control, public and private clones were evaluated within the 100 most prevalent clones. A clone was defined as Susac-specific if it was absent from the healthy and MS cohorts, from about a thousand published viral clones and from other ImmuneACCESS disease sequences. TCRdb trimmed the raw reads at Q25, called clones with MiXCR and kept productive beta chains. CDR3 protein duplicates are merged, each entry listing the most common genes and DNA. These V and J calls rely on TCRdb rather than the paper's analysis. The sample table holds about 400,000 distinct CDR3 sequences, of which approximately 85% were seen once. 0.09% to 0.15% of the sample is taken by the ten largest.

Peripheral blood CD8+ and CD4+ T cells from healthy donors, Susac syndrome patients and multiple sclerosis patients were profiled by high-throughput TCR beta sequencing. The multiple sclerosis controls were treatment-naive patients whose relapsing-remitting disease, either stable or active, fulfilled the revised McDonald criteria. Bulk CD8+ and CD4+ T cells were purified by magnetic negative isolation, while CD8+ TEMRA cells were enriched using FACS. Blood was drawn into EDTA tubes, processed within 24 hours, and PBMCs were isolated by density gradient centrifugation. PBMCs intended for TCR sequencing were cryopreserved in liquid nitrogen and thawed later in a water bath at 37 degrees C. The sorted or isolated CD4+, CD8+ and CD8+ TEMRA cells reached a purity of at least 90%. Concerning this clonotype: Its cognate antigen has yet to be identified. The input lacks base qualities; no much larger clone sits a single base away.

This receptor was obtained from a human donor with multiple sclerosis. Sample: CD8+ T cells from PBMCs. This chain is built from TRBV30 and TRBJ2-7; the best D guess is TRBD1, with 5 bases matching. The CDR3 is CAWRDNSYEQYF. The DNA sequence is as follows: TGTGCCTGGAGGGACAACTCCTACGAGCAGTACTTC.